Listed below are T cell receptor beta chains from one sample, sequenced in a study of cytotoxic CD8 clonotypes in ibrutinib-treated CLL. Method: immunoSEQ multiplex PCR; TCRdb's copy keeps in-frame clones and lacks some. The sample holds tens of thousands of clones; roughly 57% are singletons and the top ten take over 25%. The sequenced sample was PBMCs, obtained after 12 months of ibrutinib treatment. All receptors derive from a human donor with chronic lymphocytic leukemia. Each CDR3 is given with its conserved first and last residue. Each record gives: D gene, V gene, J gene, clone size, CDR3 DNA, CDR3 protein. The D gene is left open where the match is weak. Not all rows give a size; the values are once, few, many and, for expanded clones, a class.

d_gene: -; v_gene: TRBV11-2; j_gene: TRBJ2-5; abundance: many; CDR3nt: TGTGCCAGCAGCTTAGATCAAGAGACCCAGTACTTC; CDR3aa: CASSLDQETQYF
d_gene: -; v_gene: TRBV9; j_gene: TRBJ2-5; abundance: few; CDR3nt: TGTGCCAGCAGCGCCCGTGGTGGGAGGGAGACCCAGTACTTC; CDR3aa: CASSARGGRETQYF
d_gene: -; v_gene: TRBV4-1; j_gene: TRBJ1-5; abundance: few; CDR3nt: TGCGCCAGCAGCCAAGACATGAGAGATCATGCCCAGCATTTT; CDR3aa: CASSQDMRDHAQHF
d_gene: -; v_gene: TRBV28; j_gene: TRBJ1-1; abundance: -; CDR3nt: TGTGCCAGCACCCTAACAGGGAACACTGAAGCTTTCTTT; CDR3aa: CASTLTGNTEAFF
d_gene: -; v_gene: TRBV28; j_gene: TRBJ1-5; abundance: -; CDR3nt: TGTGCCAGCAGTTTATTCCGGGTTAGCAGCAATCAGCCCCAGCATTTT; CDR3aa: CASSLFRVSSNQPQHF
d_gene: -; v_gene: TRBV27; j_gene: TRBJ2-5; abundance: -; CDR3nt: TGTGCCAGCAGTAGTAATCCGTTGGAGACCCAGTACTTC; CDR3aa: CASSSNPLETQYF
d_gene: TRBD1; v_gene: TRBV10-3; j_gene: TRBJ2-7; abundance: -; CDR3nt: TGTGCCATCAGTGACCTCGACAGGGGATCCTACGAGCAGTACTTC; CDR3aa: CAISDLDRGSYEQYF
d_gene: -; v_gene: TRBV6-6; j_gene: TRBJ2-1; abundance: -; CDR3nt: TGTGCCAGCAGTTACTTAGGGGGAGGGCCAATCGATGAGCAGTTCTTC; CDR3aa: CASSYLGGGPIDEQFF
d_gene: TRBD2; v_gene: TRBV5-1; j_gene: TRBJ2-1; abundance: -; CDR3nt: TGCGCCAGCAGCTTGTCAACTAGCGGGAAAAACAATGAGCAGTTCTTC; CDR3aa: CASSLSTSGKNNEQFF
d_gene: TRBD1; v_gene: TRBV7-8; j_gene: TRBJ1-2; abundance: -; CDR3nt: TGTGCCAGCAGCGGGACAGGGGGCCTCTATGGCTACACCTTC; CDR3aa: CASSGTGGLYGYTF
d_gene: -; v_gene: TRBV28; j_gene: TRBJ2-3; abundance: -; CDR3nt: TGTGCCAGCAGACAATACAGTACAGATACGCAGTATTTT; CDR3aa: CASRQYSTDTQYF
d_gene: -; v_gene: TRBV29-1; j_gene: TRBJ2-2; abundance: -; CDR3nt: TGCAGCGTTGAGGGACGTTCGCCCGGGGAGCTGTTTTTT; CDR3aa: CSVEGRSPGELFF
d_gene: -; v_gene: TRBV28; j_gene: TRBJ1-5; abundance: few; CDR3nt: TGTGCCAGCAGTATGACCCCCGATCAGCCCCAGCATTTT; CDR3aa: CASSMTPDQPQHF
d_gene: TRBD2; v_gene: TRBV6-1; j_gene: TRBJ2-7; abundance: -; CDR3nt: TGTGCCAGCAGCCAAAGACTAGCCCCCTACGAGCAGTACTTC; CDR3aa: CASSQRLAPYEQYF
d_gene: -; v_gene: TRBV11-3; j_gene: TRBJ2-7; abundance: -; CDR3nt: TGTGCCAGCAGCCCCTCTTTGGCGGAGTACGAGCAGTACTTC; CDR3aa: CASSPSLAEYEQYF
d_gene: -; v_gene: TRBV19; j_gene: TRBJ2-2; abundance: -; CDR3nt: TGTGCCAGTACCGACGGGGGCGCTGGGACCGGGGAGCTGTTTTTT; CDR3aa: CASTDGGAGTGELFF
d_gene: TRBD2; v_gene: TRBV30; j_gene: TRBJ2-7; abundance: -; CDR3nt: TGTGCCTGGAGTGCAGCGGGAGCAACTCTCAACTACGAGCAGTACTTC; CDR3aa: CAWSAAGATLNYEQYF
d_gene: TRBD2; v_gene: TRBV5-1; j_gene: TRBJ2-1; abundance: -; CDR3nt: TGCGCCAGCAGCTTGGACCTTCTAGCGGGAGGGTACGATGAGCAGTTCTTC; CDR3aa: CASSLDLLAGGYDEQFF
d_gene: TRBD2; v_gene: TRBV5-1; j_gene: TRBJ2-4; abundance: -; CDR3nt: TGCGCCAGCAGCTTGGACCTAGCGGGAAACATTCAGTACTTC; CDR3aa: CASSLDLAGNIQYF
d_gene: -; v_gene: TRBV13; j_gene: TRBJ2-5; abundance: -; CDR3nt: TGTGCCAGCAGCCCAACGGGCAGGGAGGAGACCCAGTACTTC; CDR3aa: CASSPTGREETQYF
d_gene: TRBD2; v_gene: TRBV27; j_gene: TRBJ2-1; abundance: -; CDR3nt: TGTGCCAGACCTGACTCCGGGACTAGCGTCTACAATGAGCAGTTCTTC; CDR3aa: CARPDSGTSVYNEQFF
d_gene: TRBD1; v_gene: TRBV5-1; j_gene: TRBJ2-5; abundance: -; CDR3nt: TGCGCCAGCAACCAAGGACAGGGCAGAGGAGAGACCCAGTACTTC; CDR3aa: CASNQGQGRGETQYF
d_gene: -; v_gene: TRBV10-1; j_gene: TRBJ2-1; abundance: -; CDR3nt: TGCGCCAGCAGTGGCCGGCAGAACGGGGAGCAGTTCTTC; CDR3aa: CASSGRQNGEQFF
d_gene: TRBD2; v_gene: TRBV30; j_gene: TRBJ2-1; abundance: -; CDR3nt: TGTGCCTGGAGTGTGGGACTAGCGGGCTACAATGAGCAGTTCTTC; CDR3aa: CAWSVGLAGYNEQFF
d_gene: -; v_gene: TRBV18; j_gene: TRBJ2-3; abundance: -; CDR3nt: TGTGCCAGCTCACCAAGCGGTACAGATACGCAGTATTTT; CDR3aa: CASSPSGTDTQYF
d_gene: -; v_gene: TRBV9; j_gene: TRBJ1-3; abundance: once; CDR3nt: TGTGCCAGCAGCGTAGGGGGGCATGGAAACACCATATATTTT; CDR3aa: CASSVGGHGNTIYF
d_gene: -; v_gene: TRBV2; j_gene: TRBJ1-5; abundance: many; CDR3nt: TGTGCCAGTGCCACCGGGGGGGAGCAGCCCCAGCATTTT; CDR3aa: CASATGGEQPQHF
d_gene: -; v_gene: TRBV7-2; j_gene: TRBJ2-7; abundance: -; CDR3nt: TGTGCCAGCAGCTTAGGACGGTCCTACGAGCAGTACTTC; CDR3aa: CASSLGRSYEQYF
d_gene: -; v_gene: TRBV4-2; j_gene: TRBJ2-3; abundance: -; CDR3nt: TGTGCCAGCAGCCAAGACGGAGGGGTCACAGATACGCAGTATTTT; CDR3aa: CASSQDGGVTDTQYF
d_gene: TRBD2; v_gene: TRBV29-1; j_gene: TRBJ2-7; abundance: -; CDR3nt: TGCAGCGTTGAAGCCGCCGGGACTATATACGAGCAGTACTTC; CDR3aa: CSVEAAGTIYEQYF
d_gene: -; v_gene: TRBV18; j_gene: TRBJ1-1; abundance: few; CDR3nt: TGTGCCAGCTCAAGGCCCAGGCACCCCATGAACACTGAAGCTTTCTTT; CDR3aa: CASSRPRHPMNTEAFF
d_gene: -; v_gene: TRBV19; j_gene: TRBJ2-2; abundance: few; CDR3nt: TGTGCCAGCGGGCCTACAGGACTAAACACCGGGGAGCTGTTTTTT; CDR3aa: CASGPTGLNTGELFF
d_gene: -; v_gene: TRBV5-1; j_gene: TRBJ2-3; abundance: -; CDR3nt: TGCGCCAGCGGAACGGGAGTCACAGATACGCAGTATTTT; CDR3aa: CASGTGVTDTQYF
d_gene: TRBD1; v_gene: TRBV7-9; j_gene: TRBJ1-2; abundance: -; CDR3nt: TGTGCCAGCAGCCGACAGGGACCCTACACCTTC; CDR3aa: CASSRQGPYTF
d_gene: -; v_gene: TRBV7-8; j_gene: TRBJ2-5; abundance: -; CDR3nt: TGTGCCAGCAGCCAAACCGAAATCCAGCAAGAGACCCAGTACTTC; CDR3aa: CASSQTEIQQETQYF
d_gene: -; v_gene: TRBV5-1; j_gene: TRBJ2-7; abundance: -; CDR3nt: TGCGCCAGCAGCTTGGCCCGGGGAGTGGCAGTCTACGAGCAGTACTTC; CDR3aa: CASSLARGVAVYEQYF
d_gene: TRBD2; v_gene: TRBV27; j_gene: TRBJ2-7; abundance: -; CDR3nt: TGTGCCAGCAGTTCAAACCCCTCCAGCGGGAGGAAGGTCGAGCAGTACTTC; CDR3aa: CASSSNPSSGRKVEQYF
d_gene: -; v_gene: TRBV6-6; j_gene: TRBJ2-7; abundance: -; CDR3nt: TGTGCCAGCAGTTACCAGGGAGGAAACGAGCAGTACTTC; CDR3aa: CASSYQGGNEQYF
d_gene: -; v_gene: TRBV6-6; j_gene: TRBJ1-2; abundance: -; CDR3nt: TGTGCCAGCACTCCCCAGGTGGAGTCCTATGGCTACACCTTC; CDR3aa: CASTPQVESYGYTF
d_gene: -; v_gene: TRBV2; j_gene: TRBJ1-4; abundance: many; CDR3nt: TGTGCCAGCAGTCCCCAAGGTGCCGGGGGTGAAAAACTGTTTTTT; CDR3aa: CASSPQGAGGEKLFF
d_gene: -; v_gene: TRBV10-3; j_gene: TRBJ1-1; abundance: -; CDR3nt: TGTGCCATCAGTGAGTCTGGGAGCATGAACACTGAAGCTTTCTTT; CDR3aa: CAISESGSMNTEAFF
d_gene: TRBD2; v_gene: TRBV7-3; j_gene: TRBJ2-2; abundance: few; CDR3nt: TGTGCCAGCAAACTCTCCCTAGCGGGAGCTGGCGGGGAGCTGTTTTTT; CDR3aa: CASKLSLAGAGGELFF
d_gene: TRBD2; v_gene: TRBV7-3; j_gene: TRBJ2-5; abundance: -; CDR3nt: TGTGCCAGCAGCTTAATCGGCGGGAGGGTAGGAGAGACCCAGTACTTC; CDR3aa: CASSLIGGRVGETQYF
d_gene: -; v_gene: TRBV4-2; j_gene: TRBJ2-1; abundance: few; CDR3nt: TGTGCCAGCAGCCAAGCTAGCGCTAAGAGCTCCTACAATGAGCAGTTCTTC; CDR3aa: CASSQASAKSSYNEQFF
d_gene: -; v_gene: TRBV7-8; j_gene: TRBJ2-3; abundance: -; CDR3nt: TGTGCCAGCAGCTTAGGGTGGCAGCCAGATACGCAGTATTTT; CDR3aa: CASSLGWQPDTQYF
d_gene: -; v_gene: TRBV28; j_gene: TRBJ1-3; abundance: few; CDR3nt: TGTGCCAGCAGTTTGCGATCCGGAAACACCATATATTTT; CDR3aa: CASSLRSGNTIYF
d_gene: -; v_gene: TRBV21-1; j_gene: TRBJ2-4; abundance: -; CDR3nt: TGTGCCAGCAGCAAAGGGAATAGGCTAGCCAAAAACATTCAGTACTTC; CDR3aa: CASSKGNRLAKNIQYF
d_gene: -; v_gene: TRBV7-6; j_gene: TRBJ2-3; abundance: few; CDR3nt: TGTGCCAGCAGCACCACCTCAGATACGCAGTATTTT; CDR3aa: CASSTTSDTQYF